This T cell receptor beta chain was identified during a study of memory CD4+ T cells and cytomegalovirus serostatus. The protocol was immunoSEQ multiplex PCR, while the TCRdb copy is restricted to in-frame clones and leaves out a portion. Of tens of thousands of clones listed, roughly 80% are singletons. Single viable CD3+CD4+CD8-CD45RO+ cells were sorted as the memory CD4+ T cells. CD4+ T cells were isolated by positive magnetic selection. The CDR3 contains 14 residues. The V end was cut by 4 bases, the J end by 6 bases, with 12 bases between. Germline CDR1 and CDR2: MNHNS and SASEGT. The gene calls are TRBV6-1 and TRBJ1-4; perhaps TRBD1 as D (6 bases). The TCR originated in an adult in good health and CMV-seronegative. The sample was memory CD4+ T cells from blood. Here the CDR3 DNA reads TGTGCCAGCAGTGTGACAGGTCCTTATGAAAAACTGTTTTTT. Translated: CASSVTGPYEKLFF.